This entry lists 28 T cell receptor beta chains sequenced from one sample in a study of blood T cell repertoires in COVID-19. Clones were sequenced by immunoSEQ multiplex PCR, and TCRdb holds only the in-frame ones, with some missing. The sample holds tens of thousands of clones, around 88% seen once. Sequenced sample: peripheral blood. Receptor source: a human donor in a cohort sampled during active COVID-19.

The chain joins TRBV10-3 to TRBJ1-1, with 9 bases that match TRBD1. V lost 6 bases and J lost 6; bases outside the gene matches: 8. Germline CDR1 is ENHRY and CDR2 is SYGVKD. This CDR3 is built from 14 residues. DNA of the CDR3: TGTGCCATCAGGGAACGACAGGGGGACCCTGAAGCTTTCTTT. Translating gives CAIRERQGDPEAFF.

This chain links TRBV3-1 (or the pseudogene TRBV3-2) with TRBJ2-7, with TRBD2 identical over 7 bases. With V trimmed by 2 bases and J by 0 bases, 4 bases remained unmatched. Germline V lookup: CDR1 LGHDT, CDR2 YNNKEL (reference sequence). CDR3 length: 15 residues. For the CDR3, the DNA is TGTGCCAGCAGCCAAAACCGGGACTACTCCTACGAGCAGTACTTC. Protein sequence: CASSQNRDYSYEQYF.

The chain combines TRBV6-2 or TRBV6-3 with TRBJ1-1; 7 bases line up with TRBD1. Germline V gene lookup returns CDR1 MNHEY and CDR2 SVGEGT. V dropped 2 bases and J dropped 4; count of bases not matched to a gene: 7. This CDR3 comprises 15 residues. CDR3 sequence: CASSYDPDRATEAFF. CDR3 nucleotide sequence: TGTGCCAGCAGTTACGACCCCGACAGGGCCACTGAAGCTTTCTTT.

This clone qualifies as medium-sized (0.01 to 0.1%). This sequence joins TRBV20-1 and TRBJ1-1, with 10 bases aligning to TRBD1. Germline assignment: CDR1 DFQATT and CDR2 SNEGSKA (reference sequence). This CDR3 has 15 amino acids. With 3 bases clipped from V and 6 bases from J, the junction kept 10 bases outside the gene matches. As DNA, the CDR3 is TGCAGTGCTAGTTTCCGGGACAGGGGAGGATCTGAAGCTTTCTTT. It yields the protein CSASFRDRGGSEAFF.

This chain links TRBV15 with TRBJ2-7, with 12 nucleotides matching TRBD2. V was clipped by 1 base and J by 0 bases; unmatched bases: 4. The CDR3 totals 17 residues. Germline CDR1 reads LNHNV; CDR2 reads YYDKDF (reference sequence). CDR3 sequence: CATSRGGGLAGSYEQYF. Here the CDR3 DNA reads TGTGCCACCAGCAGAGGGGGGGGACTAGCGGGCTCCTACGAGCAGTACTTC. Supplemented by reference TRBV15 and TRBJ2-7, the full variable domain reads DAMVIQNPRYQVTQFGKPVTLSCSQTLNHNVMYWYQQKSSQAPKLLFHYYDKDFNNEADTPDNFQSRRPNTSFCFLDIRSPGLGDTAMYLCATSRGGGLAGSYEQYFGPGTRLTVT.

The chain recombines TRBV3-1 (or the pseudogene TRBV3-2) with TRBJ1-1; the D gene is possibly TRBD1 (6 bases). The CDR3 loop spans 16 amino acids. Trimming shortened V by 0 bases and J by 3 bases, and 14 bases separated the two germline ends. In germline, CDR1 is LGHDT, CDR2 YNNKEL (reference sequence). This chain's CDR3 is CASSQDRGALYTEAFF. The CDR3 bases are TGTGCCAGCAGCCAAGATCGGGGGGCATTGTACACTGAAGCTTTCTTT.

The V call is TRBV7-2, the J call TRBJ2-1; TRBD1 agrees at 8 bases. This CDR3 is built from 13 residues. V lost 1 base, J lost 15 bases, and 8 bases stayed unmatched. Germline-derived CDR1 and CDR2 are SGHTA and FQGNSA. This chain's CDR3 is CASSLGMGDRPFF. The CDR3, as DNA: TGTGCCAGCAGCTTAGGAATGGGGGACAGGCCGTTCTTC.

The V and J genes are TRBV13 and TRBJ2-7, with TRBD1 matching over 9 bases. Germline V CDR1 and CDR2: PRHDT, FYEKMQ (reference sequence). The CDR3 is made up of 16 amino acids. V was clipped by 5 bases and J by 7 bases; unmatched bases: 15. DNA for the CDR3: TGTGCCAGCAGCCCCCGTTCGGGACAGGGACCACGGGAGCAGTACTTC. Encoded protein: CASSPRSGQGPREQYF. Using reference TRBV13 and TRBJ2-7 for the parts outside the CDR3, the full variable domain is AAGVIQSPRHLIKEKRETATLKCYPIPRHDTVYWYQQGPGQDPQFLISFYEKMQSDKGSIPDRFSAQQFSDYHSELNMSSLELGDSALYFCASSPRSGQGPREQYFGPGTRLTVT.

V is TRBV20-1 and J is TRBJ2-7, with TRBD2 matching 10 bases. The CDR3 contains 16 residues. V lost 3 bases, J lost 3 bases, and 11 bases stayed unmatched. Germline CDR1 is DFQATT and CDR2 is SNEGSKA (reference sequence). As DNA, the CDR3 is TGCAGTGCTAGTACCGATAAGCGGGGGGGCCTCTACGAGCAGTACTTC. Protein: CSASTDKRGGLYEQYF.

The chain has TRBV30 and TRBJ1-5; 7 bases agree with TRBD1. V was clipped by 3 bases and J by 4 bases; unmatched bases: 3. The CDR3 loop spans 13 amino acids. Germline-derived CDR1 and CDR2 are GTSNPN and SVGIG (reference sequence). Here the CDR3 reads CAWRDRRNQPQHF. As DNA, the CDR3 is TGTGCCTGGAGGGACAGGCGGAATCAGCCCCAGCATTTT.

The CDR3 nucleotides are TGTGCCAGCAGCTTGCTTGCAGGGGGCTACAATGAGCAGTTCTTC. Its protein product is CASSLLAGGYNEQFF. The J gene is TRBJ2-1, the V gene TRBV5-8; TRBD1 aligns across 7 bases. V trimming: 1 base; J trimming: 3 bases; junction bases outside the gene matches: 4. Germline V lookup: CDR1 SGHTS, CDR2 YDEGEE. This CDR3 has 15 residues.

The chain has TRBV29-1 and TRBJ2-1, with 8 bases identical to TRBD2. The germline V gene has CDR1 SQVTM and CDR2 ANQGSEA. J gave up 3 bases and V 3 bases, and 7 bases lay outside the gene matches. The CDR3 totals 15 residues. CDR3 amino acids: CSVDATSAIYNEQFF. The CDR3 DNA sequence: TGCAGCGTTGACGCGACTAGCGCAATCTACAATGAGCAGTTCTTC.

The genes are TRBV6-5 and TRBJ2-1; maybe TRBD1 (6 bases). This CDR3 spans 16 amino acids. Per the germline V gene, CDR1 is MNHEY and CDR2 is SVGAGI. Trimming stripped 2 bases from V and 12 bases from J, with 23 bases between. The CDR3 DNA is TGTGCCAGCAGTTACGGTCTGGGCGGATCCCGCAGGGGGCAGTTCTTC. This sequence encodes CASSYGLGGSRRGQFF.

This chain links TRBV7-9 with TRBJ1-4; possible D gene TRBD1, 6 bases. CDR1 and CDR2 (germline): SEHNR, FQNEAQ (reference sequence). The CDR3 is 14 amino acids. V lost 3 bases to trimming and J lost 5 bases, with 10 bases between them. The CDR3: CASSLDSRNEKLFF. For the CDR3, the DNA is TGTGCCAGCAGCTTGGACAGTAGGAATGAAAAACTGTTTTTT.

J is TRBJ2-7 and V is TRBV12-5; D ambiguous. From germline, CDR1 is LGHNT and CDR2 FRNRAP. The CDR3 is 12 amino acids. Trimming pared 1 base from V and 4 bases from J, leaving 5 bases between. CDR3 sequence (DNA): TGTGCTAGTGGTTTGGGTCATTACGAGCAGTACTTC. This translates into CASGLGHYEQYF.

The rearrangement uses TRBV18 and TRBJ1-1, with a weak D call TRBD1 (5 bases). Germline V gene data show CDR1 as KGHSH and CDR2 as LQKENI. Trimming shortened V by 2 bases and J by 5 bases, and 12 bases separated the two germline ends. CDR3 length equals 14 residues. This CDR3 is CASSPVGGATEAFF. The CDR3 DNA reads as TGTGCCAGCTCACCAGTGGGGGGAGCGACTGAAGCTTTCTTT.

The gene calls are TRBV13 and TRBJ2-1; 7 nucleotides match TRBD2. The CDR3 covers 15 residues. Looked up from germline, CDR1 is PRHDT and CDR2 is FYEKMQ (reference sequence). V lost 5 bases to trimming and J lost 0 bases; unmatched junction nucleotides: 4. CDR3 amino acids: CASSAPSGSYNEQFF. In DNA form, the CDR3 reads TGTGCCAGCAGCGCCCCTAGCGGCTCCTACAATGAGCAGTTCTTC.

The chain couples TRBV14 to TRBJ2-7; 10 bases align to TRBD2. The junction had 6 bases not matched to a gene; V was cut back by 0 bases and J by 4 bases. Germline V gene sequence: CDR1 SGHDN, CDR2 FVKESK. CDR3 length: 16 residues. DNA of the CDR3: TGTGCCAGCAGCCAAGAACTAGCGGGAACGGGGTACGAGCAGTACTTC. It is translated as CASSQELAGTGYEQYF.

This clone was recorded a few times. The chain carries TRBV7-9 and TRBJ2-7, with 8 bases lining up with TRBD1. V was pared by 6 bases and J by 6 bases, with 16 bases of the junction left unmatched. Looked up from germline, CDR1 is SEHNR and CDR2 is FQNEAQ (reference sequence). The CDR3 consists of 16 residues. The CDR3 loop reads CASSSWDRSPRGEQYF. In DNA, the CDR3 is TGTGCCAGCAGTTCTTGGGACAGGTCCCCGAGGGGCGAGCAGTACTTC.

The chain couples TRBV5-1 to TRBJ2-3; perhaps TRBD1 as D (5 bases). Trimming took 9 bases from V and 3 from J, leaving 14 bases between them. CDR1 and CDR2 (germline): SGHRS, YFSETQ. The CDR3 extends over 13 amino acids. CDR3 sequence reads: CATSNQGTDTQYF. DNA for the CDR3: TGCGCCACTTCAAATCAGGGAACAGATACGCAGTATTTT.

The gene calls are TRBV7-6 and TRBJ2-3; D is undetermined. The CDR3 consists of 16 residues. The V end lost 4 bases, the J end lost 1 base, and 15 bases lay between the germline ends. The germline CDR1 and CDR2 sequences are SGHVS and FNYEAQ. The CDR3 DNA reads TGTGCCAGCAGCTCATACCTAGTCCAAGGCACAGATACGCAGTATTTT. Translated: CASSSYLVQGTDTQYF.

The chain recombines TRBV6-1 with TRBJ2-2; D gene ambiguous. The V gene's germline CDR1 is MNHNS and CDR2 SASEGT. The CDR3 totals 16 residues. V shed 4 bases and J shed 4 bases, with 16 bases lying between them. The CDR3: CASSAQPQVVTGELFF. In DNA, the CDR3 is TGTGCCAGCAGTGCCCAACCCCAGGTAGTCACCGGGGAGCTGTTTTTT.

The V call is TRBV7-9, the J call TRBJ2-7, with D perhaps TRBD1 (6 bases). The germline V gene encodes CDR1 SEHNR and CDR2 FQNEAQ (reference sequence). The V gene lost 0 bases and the J gene lost 2 bases, with 11 bases spanning the gap. The CDR3 loop spans 15 amino acids. CDR3 protein: CASSLALDSAYEQYF. The DNA for the CDR3 is TGTGCCAGCAGCTTAGCGCTGGACAGTGCCTACGAGCAGTACTTC.

The rearrangement joins TRBV12-3 or TRBV12-4 to TRBJ2-3; possible D gene TRBD2, 6 bases. V lost 4 bases to trimming and J lost 6 bases, with 11 bases between them. The CDR3 has 13 amino acids. CDR3 DNA: TGTGCCAGCAGTTCCCCGGGGGAGGATACGCAGTATTTT. Translated: CASSSPGEDTQYF.

J is TRBJ2-7 and V is TRBV3-1 (or the pseudogene TRBV3-2), with TRBD2 matching over 7 bases. The CDR3 has 15 amino acids. After removal of 1 base from V and 0 bases from J, the junction contained 3 bases not matched to a gene. CDR1 and CDR2 from the germline V gene are LGHDT and YNNKEL (reference sequence). CDR3 amino acids: CASSQGGGSSYEQYF. CDR3 sequence (DNA): TGTGCCAGCAGCCAAGGGGGAGGGAGCTCCTACGAGCAGTACTTC.

The chain recombines TRBV30 with TRBJ1-3, with D perhaps TRBD1 (6 bases). The ends were cut back, 0 bases at V and 4 bases at J, with 25 bases in the middle. The CDR3 is 19 amino acids. Germline-derived CDR1 and CDR2 are GTSNPN and SVGIG (reference sequence). For the CDR3, the DNA is TGTGCCTGGAGTGTCTATACAGGGACATATCTTACGGGCGGAAACACCATATATTTT. Protein sequence: CAWSVYTGTYLTGGNTIYF.

This clone turned up a few times. V and J are TRBV11-2 and TRBJ1-6; D is possibly TRBD1 (5 bases). Trimming cost V 0 bases and J 7 bases, with 19 bases left between them. Germline values: CDR1 SGHAT, CDR2 FQNNGV. The CDR3 loop spans 18 amino acids. CDR3 sequence reads: CASSLEVWGRGRNSPLHF. The CDR3, as DNA: TGTGCCAGCAGCTTAGAAGTTTGGGGAAGGGGTCGAAATTCACCCCTCCACTTT.

This clone showed up just a few times. This sequence joins TRBV5-1 and TRBJ2-4, with D possibly being TRBD2 (7 bases). Germline CDR1 and CDR2: SGHRS and YFSETQ. V was cut by 0 bases and J by 9 bases, with 13 bases left in between. This CDR3 is built from 14 residues. The CDR3 DNA reads as TGCGCCAGCAGCTTGGGAGGCGGGGGCGGCATTCAGTACTTC. As protein: CASSLGGGGGIQYF.